A single TCR beta chain is shown here with its context. The data originate from a study of shared clonotypes between healthy human individuals. Across the study: There were three CD4 naive, three CD4 memory, two CD8 naive and one CD8 memory plates per donor.

Investigators divided CD4+ cells into CD45RA+ naive and CD45RA-negative memory subsets. V lost 6 bases, J lost 6 bases, and 15 bases lay in between. CDR1 is SEHNR, CDR2 FQNEAQ, per germline (reference sequence). This CDR3 comprises 14 residues. Assay: immunoSEQ multiplex PCR; the TCRdb copy retains only in-frame clones and omits some. This sample has 500,000 to 550,000 clones, with 90% to 97% found just once. Sequencing input: naive CD4+ T cells sorted from blood. Sample subset: CD45RA+ positively selected. J is TRBJ2-1 and V is TRBV7-9; no clear D gene. The source is a woman in her twenties or thirties in good health. CDR3 bases: TGTGCCAGCAGAAGATCTCCTCCAAGCAATGAGCAGTTCTTC. Its translation: CASRRSPPSNEQFF.